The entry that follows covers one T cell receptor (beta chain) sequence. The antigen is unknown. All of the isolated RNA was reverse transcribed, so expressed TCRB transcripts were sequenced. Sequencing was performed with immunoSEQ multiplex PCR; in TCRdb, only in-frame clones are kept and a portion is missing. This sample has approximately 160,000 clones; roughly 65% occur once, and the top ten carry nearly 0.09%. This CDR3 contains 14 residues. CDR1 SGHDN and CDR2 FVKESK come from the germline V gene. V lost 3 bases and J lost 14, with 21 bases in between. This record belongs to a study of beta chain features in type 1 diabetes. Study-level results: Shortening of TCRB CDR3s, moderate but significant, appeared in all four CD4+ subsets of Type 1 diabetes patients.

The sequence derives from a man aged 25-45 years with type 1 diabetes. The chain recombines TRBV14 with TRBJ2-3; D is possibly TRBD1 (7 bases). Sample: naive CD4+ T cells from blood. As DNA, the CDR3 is TGTGCCAGCAGCCACCCCTTTGGACAGGAGGGAGCGTATTTT. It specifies CASSHPFGQEGAYF.